Presented here are 31 T cell receptor beta chains from one specimen sequenced in a study of blood T cell repertoires in COVID-19. This table comes from immunoSEQ multiplex PCR, and its TCRdb copy is limited to in-frame clones, with some not included. Of about 230,000 clones in the sample, about 80% were seen once. The sequencing sample was made of peripheral blood. The receptors derive from a man between 50 and 59 years old with active or convalescent COVID-19.

This sequence joins TRBV5-6 and TRBJ1-5; TRBD1 matches 8 bases. The CDR3 loop spans 16 amino acids. Germline-derived CDR1 and CDR2 are SGHDT and YYEEEE. V trimming: 4 bases; J trimming: 5 bases; junction bases outside the gene matches: 11. The CDR3 is CASSLGPGGQYQPQHF. As DNA, the CDR3 is TGTGCCAGCAGCCTCGGTCCAGGGGGCCAGTATCAGCCCCAGCATTTT. The whole variable domain, filled in from reference TRBV5-6 and TRBJ1-5, reads DAGVTQSPTHLIKTRGQQVTLRCSPKSGHDTVSWYQQALGQGPQFIFQYYEEEERQRGNFPDRFSGHQFPNYSSELNVNALLLGDSALYLCASSLGPGGQYQPQHFGDGTRLSIL.

This chain uses TRBV6-2 or TRBV6-3 with TRBJ2-5; 10 positions match TRBD1. V gave up 6 bases and J gave up 4 bases; unmatched junction bases: 8. The CDR3 has 15 amino acids. The germline CDR1 and CDR2 sequences are MNHEY and SVGEGT. CDR3 in amino acids: CASSLDRGSRETQYF. The CDR3 nucleotides are TGTGCCAGCAGCCTGGACAGGGGGTCTCGAGAGACCCAGTACTTC.

The chain couples TRBV7-3 to TRBJ1-2; possibly TRBD1 for D (6 bases). Trimming pared 0 bases from V and 6 bases from J, leaving 11 bases between. CDR3 length equals 14 residues. Per germline, CDR1 SGHTA and CDR2 FQGTGA. CDR3 residues: CASSLTMAGDGYTF. CDR3 DNA sequence: TGTGCCAGCAGCTTAACGATGGCAGGGGATGGCTACACCTTC.

This clone was detected only once. V and J are TRBV7-2 and TRBJ1-4, with a possible D match to TRBD1 (6 bases). The V gene lost 6 bases and the J gene lost 8 bases, with 19 bases spanning the gap. CDR1 and CDR2 from the germline V gene are SGHTA and FQGNSA. The CDR3 consists of 15 residues. CDR3 DNA sequence: TGTGCCAGCAGTGCCCCCGGGGGGCGCGTGGAAAAACTGTTTTTT. Amino acids: CASSAPGGRVEKLFF.

This chain joins TRBV7-2 and TRBJ2-2; D might be TRBD1 (7 bases). The CDR3 runs 19 residues. Germline V gene sequence: CDR1 SGHTA, CDR2 FQGNSA. Trimming removed 3 bases from V and 5 bases from J, with 25 bases in between. The CDR3 loop is CASSLAASLEGARTGELFF. In DNA form, the CDR3 reads TGTGCCAGCAGCTTGGCAGCGAGCTTGGAGGGGGCAAGGACCGGGGAGCTGTTTTTT.

The gene calls are TRBV20-1 and TRBJ1-6; tentative D call: TRBD1 (6 bases). This CDR3 is 15 amino acids long. The V and J ends lost 3 bases and 7 bases respectively, with 16 bases between them. CDR1 and CDR2 (germline): DFQATT, SNEGSKA (reference sequence). DNA of the CDR3: TGCAGTGCTAGTATGGTGGGGAGGGGGAATTCACCCCTCCACTTT. Residues: CSASMVGRGNSPLHF.

The rearrangement links TRBV9 to TRBJ1-2, with a tentative D call TRBD1 (5 bases). Deletions cut 3 bases from V and 4 bases from J, with 16 bases between. The CDR3 extends over 15 amino acids. Germline V gene data show CDR1 as SGDLS and CDR2 as YYNGEE. As DNA, the CDR3 is TGTGCCAGCAGCGCCGCGGGACGGAGGCCCTATGGCTACACCTTC. Translated: CASSAAGRRPYGYTF.

This chain links TRBV7-2 with TRBJ2-5; TRBD1 agrees at 10 bases. In germline, CDR1 is SGHTA, CDR2 FQGNSA. J was trimmed by 5 bases and V by 5 bases; bases with no gene match: 8. The CDR3 totals 15 residues. CDR3 sequence (DNA): TGTGCCAGCAGCCCACCGACAGGGGGCAGGGAGACCCAGTACTTC. The encoded protein is CASSPPTGGRETQYF.

The chain combines TRBV3-1 (or the pseudogene TRBV3-2) with TRBJ1-5; D not resolved. Germline CDR1 reads LGHDT; CDR2 reads YNNKEL (reference sequence). The CDR3 has 14 residues. The V gene lost 0 bases and the J gene lost 5 bases, with 8 bases spanning the gap. This CDR3 reads CASSQDSDYQPQHF. The DNA of the CDR3 is TGTGCCAGCAGCCAAGATAGCGATTATCAGCCCCAGCATTTT.

This chain links TRBV4-2 with TRBJ1-5; 7 bases are shared with TRBD1. With 0 bases clipped from V and 6 bases from J, the junction kept 5 bases outside the gene matches. This CDR3 is built from 15 residues. Germline V gene sequence: CDR1 LGHNA, CDR2 YNFKEQ. DNA of the CDR3: TGTGCCAGCAGCCAAGATGGAGGGGGCGGTCAGCCCCAGCATTTT. Its protein product is CASSQDGGGGQPQHF.

This clone was picked up a small number of times. The chain is built from TRBV7-9 and TRBJ1-4; 7 nucleotides line up with TRBD1. Germline V gene data show CDR1 as SEHNR and CDR2 as FQNEAQ (reference sequence). V gave up 4 bases and J gave up 6 bases; unmatched junction bases: 8. The CDR3 sequence is 15 residues long. CDR3 sequence reads: CASSSSTGLYEKLFF. The CDR3 DNA is TGTGCCAGCAGCTCTTCGACAGGGCTATATGAAAAACTGTTTTTT.

A single count supports this clone. The V and J genes are TRBV20-1 and TRBJ2-3; weak D call: TRBD2 (7 bases). This CDR3 has 14 residues. Germline CDR1 DFQATT, CDR2 SNEGSKA (reference sequence). Trimming stripped 3 bases from V and 5 bases from J, with 15 bases between. The DNA for the CDR3 is TGCAGTGCTAGTGAAGGGGGGGCAATAGATACGCAGTATTTT. This encodes CSASEGGAIDTQYF.

This chain connects TRBV18 to TRBJ2-3; D unresolved. The CDR3 is made up of 10 amino acids. Looked up from germline, CDR1 is KGHSH and CDR2 is LQKENI. The germline V and J ends were trimmed by 9 bases and 3 bases, with 4 bases remaining between them. As DNA, the CDR3 is TGTGCCAGTTCTACAGATACGCAGTATTTT. Its translation: CASSTDTQYF.

The rearrangement joins TRBV19 to TRBJ2-5, with 8 bases fitting TRBD1. CDR1 is LNHDA, CDR2 SQIVND, per germline (reference sequence). The V segment lost 3 bases and the J segment 4 bases; nucleotides outside the gene matches: 10. There are 16 residues in the CDR3. DNA of the CDR3: TGTGCCAGTAGTATCTCGGCAGGGGGCCTGGGAGAGACCCAGTACTTC. Its protein product is CASSISAGGLGETQYF.

V usage is TRBV5-4 and J usage is TRBJ1-2; 8 bases fit TRBD1. The CDR3 extends over 14 amino acids. With V trimmed by 4 bases and J by 3 bases, 5 bases remained unmatched. Germline-derived CDR1 and CDR2 are SGHNT and YYREEE (reference sequence). CDR3 sequence: CASSQPTGDYGYTF. In DNA form, the CDR3 reads TGTGCCAGCAGCCAACCGACAGGGGACTATGGCTACACCTTC.

This clone is deemed medium-sized (0.01 to 0.1%). The genes are TRBV27 and TRBJ2-1; 7 bases are a match to TRBD2. The V gene's germline CDR1 is MNHEY and CDR2 SMNVEV (reference sequence). The CDR3 consists of 15 residues. V dropped 1 base and J dropped 10; count of bases not matched to a gene: 10. CDR3 nucleotides: TGTGCCAGCAGTTTATTTGGGAGGGGCGATTTGGAGCAGTTCTTC. Its translation: CASSLFGRGDLEQFF.

In its sample, this clone was seen a few times. V and J are TRBV3-1 (or the pseudogene TRBV3-2) and TRBJ1-3, with a possible D match to TRBD1 (5 bases). Germline V CDR1 and CDR2: LGHDT, YNNKEL (reference sequence). The CDR3 is 14 amino acids. Trimming took 3 bases from V and 8 from J, leaving 14 bases between them. The CDR3 loop reads CASSHLPKGDTIYF. The CDR3 coding sequence is TGTGCCAGCAGCCATCTACCTAAAGGGGACACCATATATTTT.

V and J are TRBV30 and TRBJ1-1, with 9 bases fitting TRBD1. The germline V gene encodes CDR1 GTSNPN and CDR2 SVGIG (reference sequence). Losses at the gene ends were 4 bases for V and 1 base for J; bases not matched to a gene: 10. The CDR3 is 16 amino acids. CDR3: CAWIKNTGGSNTEAFF. CDR3 DNA: TGTGCCTGGATTAAAAACACAGGGGGCTCGAACACTGAAGCTTTCTTT.

V is TRBV6-6 and J is TRBJ1-1; 9 nucleotides line up with TRBD1. With 2 bases clipped from V and 2 bases from J, the junction kept 3 bases outside the gene matches. CDR3 length: 15 residues. CDR1 MNHNY and CDR2 SVGAGI come from the germline V gene (reference sequence). The CDR3 DNA is TGTGCCAGCAGTTACCGGACAGGGGCTAACACTGAAGCTTTCTTT. Translation: CASSYRTGANTEAFF.

This clone was observed a few times. The chain is built from TRBV19 and TRBJ1-4; the match to TRBD1 covers 9 bases. The CDR3 is 14 amino acids. The germline gives CDR1 LNHDA, CDR2 SQIVND (reference sequence). Germline trimming cut 6 bases from V and 8 bases from J; bases unmatched to any gene: 7. The CDR3 loop is CASSPTGGGEKLFF. CDR3 DNA: TGTGCCAGTAGCCCAACAGGGGGCGGAGAAAAACTGTTTTTT.

The chain recombines TRBV18 with TRBJ1-2, with D maybe TRBD1 (5 bases). Germline V gene data show CDR1 as KGHSH and CDR2 as LQKENI. V lost 2 bases and J 2 bases, leaving 12 bases between the germline ends. CDR3 length: 15 residues. CDR3 sequence: CASSPTTATNYGYTF. DNA of the CDR3: TGTGCCAGCTCACCAACGACAGCGACCAACTATGGCTACACCTTC.

The CDR3 nucleotides read TGTGCCAGCAGTGGACAGCCTGAAGCTTTCTTT. Amino acids: CASSGQPEAFF. This chain joins TRBV2 and TRBJ1-1, with D possibly being TRBD1 (5 bases). The CDR3 is 11 residues long. V lost 4 bases to trimming and J lost 6 bases, with 6 bases between them. The germline V gene has CDR1 SNHLY and CDR2 FYNNEI. Variable domain in full (rest from reference TRBV2 and TRBJ1-1): EPEVTQTPSHQVTQMGQEVILRCVPISNHLYFYWYRQILGQKVEFLVSFYNNEISEKSEIFDDQFSVERPDGSNFTLKIRSTKLEDSAMYFCASSGQPEAFFGQGTRLTVV.

This chain links TRBV19 with TRBJ1-2; TRBD1 agrees at 10 bases. V trimming: 10 bases; J trimming: 8 bases; junction bases outside the gene matches: 10. The germline gives CDR1 LNHDA, CDR2 SQIVND (reference sequence). CDR3 length: 13 residues. The CDR3 DNA is TGTGCCACCCAACCCGGGACAGGGGTCGGCTACACCTTC. Translated: CATQPGTGVGYTF. Together with reference TRBV19 and TRBJ1-2, the CDR3 gives the full variable domain: DGGITQSPKYLFRKEGQNVTLSCEQNLNHDAMYWYRQDPGQGLRLIYYSQIVNDFQKGDIAEGYSVSREKKESFPLTVTSAQKNPTAFYLCATQPGTGVGYTFGSGTRLTVV.

The chain is built from TRBV21-1 and TRBJ2-1; TRBD2 reflects the table's D call only, with no check against the DNA. TRBV21-1 is flagged as a pseudogene. The CDR3 runs to 17 residues. Here the CDR3 reads CASSKWVAGAQLNEQFF. The CDR3 nucleotides are TGTGCCAGCAGCAAGTGGGTAGCGGGGGCCCAACTCAATGAGCAGTTCTTC.

The chain carries TRBV9 and TRBJ1-6, with TRBD1 as a possible D gene (6 bases). The germline V and J ends were trimmed by 3 bases and 10 bases, with 14 bases remaining between them. From germline, CDR1 is SGDLS and CDR2 YYNGEE. This CDR3 spans 14 amino acids. The CDR3 DNA reads as TGTGCCAGCAGCGAGGGGACACGGAACTCACCCCTCCACTTT. Translating gives CASSEGTRNSPLHF.

This rearrangement joins TRBV11-2 to TRBJ2-7; 11 bases fit TRBD1. The CDR3 contains 15 residues. Trimming at V came to 1 base and at J to 4 bases, leaving 3 bases not matched to a gene. Germline values: CDR1 SGHAT, CDR2 FQNNGV. CDR3 in DNA: TGTGCCAGCAGCTTAGGGACAGGGGGCGGGTACGAGCAGTACTTC. Translation: CASSLGTGGGYEQYF.

V and J are TRBV28 and TRBJ2-3; 12 bases line up with TRBD1. This CDR3 spans 15 amino acids. J lost 8 bases, V lost 4 bases, and 7 bases had no gene match. Germline V gives CDR1 MDHEN, CDR2 SYDVKM. The CDR3 coding sequence is TGTGCCAGCAGTTCGGGACAGGGGGCGCCAAGTACGCAGTATTTT. Translated: CASSSGQGAPSTQYF.

CDR3 region: CATTKGQGYTGELFF. In DNA, the CDR3 is TGTGCCACTACGAAGGGACAGGGGTACACCGGGGAGCTGTTTTTT. This chain uses TRBV6-5 with TRBJ2-2; 10 bases map to TRBD1. V gave up 10 bases and J gave up 3 bases; unmatched junction bases: 8. The CDR3 sequence is 15 residues long. The germline V gene encodes CDR1 MNHEY and CDR2 SVGAGI.

J is TRBJ2-7 and V is TRBV19; TRBD1 matches at 8 bases. After removal of 4 bases from V and 2 bases from J, the junction contained 1 base not matched to a gene. Germline V gene sequence: CDR1 LNHDA, CDR2 SQIVND (reference sequence). The CDR3 consists of 13 residues. This CDR3 is CASSRGQAYEQYF. The DNA for the CDR3 is TGTGCCAGTAGTAGGGGACAGGCCTACGAGCAGTACTTC.

The V and J genes are TRBV30 and TRBJ2-3; TRBD2 is a possible D gene (6 bases). Deletions cut 3 bases from V and 2 bases from J, with 12 bases between. The CDR3 length is 14 residues. From germline, CDR1 is GTSNPN and CDR2 SVGIG (reference sequence). The CDR3 reads CAWRGLAVTDTQYF. The CDR3 region has the DNA TGTGCCTGGAGAGGTTTAGCGGTCACAGATACGCAGTATTTT.

V gene TRBV14 combines with J gene TRBJ2-3, with D perhaps TRBD1 (5 bases). The CDR3 is made up of 12 amino acids. With 4 bases removed from V and 9 bases from J, the gap between germline ends came to 11 bases. Germline values: CDR1 SGHDN, CDR2 FVKESK. The chain's CDR3 is CASSRMGLTQYF. The CDR3 bases are TGTGCCAGCAGCCGTATGGGGCTCACGCAGTATTTT.